The rows below give T cell receptor beta chains drawn from one sample of a study of siplizumab effects on memory and regulatory T cells. Method: immunoSEQ multiplex PCR; TCRdb's copy keeps in-frame clones and lacks some. In the table there are around 72,000 clones, 91% of which are singletons. Sequenced input: CD8+ T cells sorted from blood. These receptors came from a human donor in good health. Each CDR3 is given with its conserved first and last residue. The D gene is left open where the match is weak. Clone size is given for some rows only: seen once, a few or many times, or a class if the clone is expanded.

clone_size | d_call | j_call | v_call | cdr3_nt | cdr3_aa
- | TRBD2 | TRBJ2-1 | TRBV27 | TGTGCCAGCAGACGGCGGGAGTACAATGAGCAGTTCTTC | CASRRREYNEQFF
once | TRBD1 | TRBJ2-1 | TRBV7-8 | TGTGCCAGCAGCTACCCAACAGGGGTAGGGCAGTTCTTC | CASSYPTGVGQFF
- | TRBD1 | TRBJ1-1 | TRBV13 | TGTGCCAGCAGCCCCCGGGACAGGGGGTTTCTTGGGGACACTGAAGCTTTCTTT | CASSPRDRGFLGDTEAFF
- | - | TRBJ2-7 | TRBV7-9 | TGTGCCAGCACCCCGACAGGGAGGACCTACGAGCAGTACTTC | CASTPTGRTYEQYF
- | - | TRBJ1-4 | TRBV19 | TGTGCCAGGACGGCGATTAATGAAAAACTGTTTTTT | CARTAINEKLFF
- | - | TRBJ1-1 | TRBV6-5 | TGTGCCAGCAGAACCGGGCTGGAAGCTTTCTTT | CASRTGLEAFF
- | - | TRBJ1-1 | TRBV27 | TGTGCCAGCAGTTGGTCCCCAGGGGAACATGAAGCTTTCTTT | CASSWSPGEHEAFF
- | - | TRBJ1-2 | TRBV6-6 | TGTGCCAGCACCGAACAGGGTAAATTTCCCTATGGCTACACCTTC | CASTEQGKFPYGYTF
- | TRBD2 | TRBJ2-1 | TRBV27 | TGTGCCAGCAGTTATAGCGGGGGGGCCGTCGATGAGCAGTTCTTC | CASSYSGGAVDEQFF
- | - | TRBJ2-7 | TRBV19 | TGTGCCAGTAGTATTGTAGGGCCGGCCTACGAGCAGTACTTC | CASSIVGPAYEQYF
- | TRBD1 | TRBJ2-1 | TRBV7-3 | TGTGCCAGCAGCAACCGGGACAGGGGAAATTACAATGAGCAGTTCTTC | CASSNRDRGNYNEQFF
- | TRBD2 | TRBJ2-1 | TRBV7-6 | TGTGCCAGCAGCCCCGGACTAGCGGGGAGCTCCTACAATGAGCAGTTCTTC | CASSPGLAGSSYNEQFF
- | - | TRBJ1-2 | TRBV6-5 | TGTGCCAGCAGTTACGGGGAAGGTGGCTACACCTTC | CASSYGEGGYTF
- | - | TRBJ1-1 | TRBV7-6 | TGTGCCAGCAGCTTGTCCTATTTTGGGACTGAAGCTTTCTTT | CASSLSYFGTEAFF
- | TRBD2 | TRBJ2-1 | TRBV7-9 | TGTGCCAGCAGTCTCCGGACTAGTGCTATCCATGAGCAGTTCTTC | CASSLRTSAIHEQFF
- | - | TRBJ1-5 | TRBV27 | TGTGCCAGCAGTTTATCTGCATATAGCAATCAGCCCCAGCATTTT | CASSLSAYSNQPQHF
- | - | TRBJ1-3 | TRBV7-7 | TGTGCCAGCAGCCTTACAGCTTCTGGAAACACCATATATTTT | CASSLTASGNTIYF
- | - | TRBJ2-7 | TRBV14 | TGTGCCAGCAGCCAAGGAGGGGCTAACGAGCAGTACTTC | CASSQGGANEQYF
- | - | TRBJ2-5 | TRBV12-5 | TGTGCTAGTGGACCGGGACAAAACCAAGAGACCCAGTACTTC | CASGPGQNQETQYF
- | - | TRBJ2-7 | TRBV6-1 | TGTGCCAGCAGTGAAGCTGCCTACGAGCAGTACTTC | CASSEAAYEQYF
- | - | TRBJ1-2 | TRBV6-5 | TGTGCCAGCTGGGGCGGGAGGTATGGCTACACCTTC | CASWGGRYGYTF
- | - | TRBJ2-5 | TRBV27 | TGTGCCAGCAGTTTAGAAGGGGCAGAGACCCAGTACTTC | CASSLEGAETQYF
- | - | TRBJ1-2 | TRBV5-4 | TGTGCCAGCAGCTTAGTAGGGGTACTTCTGGACTATGGCTGCACCTTC | CASSLVGVLLDYGCTF
- | - | TRBJ2-1 | TRBV19 | TGTGCCAGTAGTATAGCCGTTTACAATGAGCAGTTCTTC | CASSIAVYNEQFF
- | - | TRBJ1-2 | TRBV10-3 | TGTGCCATCAGTGAGGGTGGTTCTAACTATGGCTACACCTTC | CAISEGGSNYGYTF
- | - | TRBJ2-1 | TRBV19 | TGTGCCAGTAGTATTATCTCCGGGGGGCCGCAGTTCTTC | CASSIISGGPQFF
- | TRBD2 | TRBJ2-7 | TRBV7-9 | TGTGCCAGCAGCTTAGGAGCTAGCGGCCACTACGAGCAGTACTTC | CASSLGASGHYEQYF
- | TRBD1 | TRBJ1-1 | TRBV7-9 | TGTGCCAGCAGCTTAGTACAGGGGGTGAACACTGAAGCTTTCTTT | CASSLVQGVNTEAFF
- | - | TRBJ2-3 | TRBV19 | TGTGCCAGTAGTATAGGAGGCCTCTCTCGGGAGCAGTATTTT | CASSIGGLSREQYF
- | - | TRBJ1-3 | TRBV4-1 | TGCGCCAGCAGCCAAGCGGTGGGATTTGGAAACACCATATATTTT | CASSQAVGFGNTIYF
- | - | TRBJ2-7 | TRBV4-1 | TGCGCCAGCAGCCAAGAGGTGGAGGAAAAGCTCTACGAGCAGTACTTC | CASSQEVEEKLYEQYF
- | - | TRBJ2-7 | TRBV14 | TGTGCCAGCAGTCTCCCGGGAGCACTCTACGAGCAGTACTTC | CASSLPGALYEQYF
- | TRBD1 | TRBJ1-2 | TRBV27 | TGTGCCAGCAGTGCCAGGACAGGAGTCGGTAACTATGGCTACACCTTC | CASSARTGVGNYGYTF
- | - | TRBJ2-7 | TRBV2 | TGTGCCAGCGGGCAGGAAGCCTACGAGCAGTACTTC | CASGQEAYEQYF
- | - | TRBJ2-7 | TRBV7-2 | TGTGCCAGCAGCACATGGGAGTTCTCCTACGAGCAGTACTTC | CASSTWEFSYEQYF
- | - | TRBJ2-7 | TRBV2 | TGTGCCAGCAGGACCCCGTGGGCCGTAAACCACGAGCAGTACTTC | CASRTPWAVNHEQYF
- | TRBD2 | TRBJ2-7 | TRBV7-9 | TGTGCCAGCAGCCTCCCCACTAGCGGGAAGCGCGAGCAGTACTTC | CASSLPTSGKREQYF
- | - | TRBJ2-1 | TRBV10-3 | TGTGCCATCAGTGATCTGGGGACGGTAGTAAATGAGCAGTTCTTC | CAISDLGTVVNEQFF
- | TRBD1 | TRBJ2-7 | TRBV19 | TGTGCCAGTAGTCCGGGTCCTCAGGGGGATTACGAGCAGTACTTC | CASSPGPQGDYEQYF
- | - | TRBJ1-1 | TRBV19 | TGTGCCAGTAGTGCGGGTGCCCGGGGAATAACTGAAGCTTTCTTT | CASSAGARGITEAFF
- | - | TRBJ2-7 | TRBV6-5 | TGTGCCAGCAGTCCGCAGGGAGGACGGACCGACGAGCAGTACTTC | CASSPQGGRTDEQYF
once | TRBD1 | TRBJ1-2 | TRBV5-5 | TGTGCCAGCCTCTCGGACAGGGGTCGTGGCTACACCTTC | CASLSDRGRGYTF
- | - | TRBJ2-1 | TRBV19 | TGTGCCAGTAGTGTACAGGGACTCTCCTACAATGAGCAGTTCTTC | CASSVQGLSYNEQFF
- | TRBD1 | TRBJ2-1 | TRBV6-6 | TGTGCCAGCCGGACAGGGGGCGTTGAGTACAATGAGCAGTTCTTC | CASRTGGVEYNEQFF
- | - | TRBJ2-7 | TRBV11-2 | TGTGCCAGCAGCTCGGGACTCTCCTACGAGCAGTACTTC | CASSSGLSYEQYF
- | TRBD2 | TRBJ2-1 | TRBV19 | TGTGCCAGTAGAAGCGGGATACCCTACAATGAGCAGTTCTTC | CASRSGIPYNEQFF
- | - | TRBJ2-5 | TRBV28 | TGTGCCAGCAGTTTAGGGGGGGGCGGCAAGACCCAGTACTTC | CASSLGGGGKTQYF
- | TRBD2 | TRBJ2-6 | TRBV7-3 | TGTGCCAGCAGCTTAAGGCAACTAGCGGACAACTCTGGGGCCAACGTCCTGACTTTC | CASSLRQLADNSGANVLTF
- | - | TRBJ1-1 | TRBV6-5 | TGTGCCAGCAGTTCGGGACTCCGGAACACTGAAGCTTTCTTT | CASSSGLRNTEAFF
- | - | TRBJ2-7 | TRBV5-1 | TGCGCCAGCAGCTTGGGCCCAGGGACCGAGCAGTACTTC | CASSLGPGTEQYF
- | - | TRBJ2-1 | TRBV4-1 | TGCGCCAGCAGCCAAGACCGGGCCGGGACAAACAAGAATGAGCAGTTCTTC | CASSQDRAGTNKNEQFF
- | TRBD1 | TRBJ1-2 | TRBV15 | TGTGCCACCAGCAGAGCGACAGGGTCCGGCTACACCTTC | CATSRATGSGYTF
- | - | TRBJ1-2 | TRBV14 | TGTGCCAGCAGCCAACCGCCTAACTATGGCTACACCTTC | CASSQPPNYGYTF
- | - | TRBJ2-2 | TRBV27 | TGTGCCAGCAGCACTGGGACGATAAACACCGGGGAGCTGTTTTTT | CASSTGTINTGELFF
medium-sized | - | TRBJ1-1 | TRBV27 | TGTGCCAGCAGGGAGACCAACACTGAAGCTTTCTTT | CASRETNTEAFF
- | TRBD1 | TRBJ1-5 | TRBV7-8 | TGTGCCAGCAGCTTCAGGACAGGGCTTTCTCTCAATCAGCCCCAGCATTTT | CASSFRTGLSLNQPQHF
- | - | TRBJ2-1 | TRBV14 | TGTGCCAGCAGCCGCCGGACAGTGGAGCAGTTCTTC | CASSRRTVEQFF
- | TRBD2 | TRBJ2-7 | TRBV2 | TGTGCCAGCAGTGACCTGGCGGGAGACGACGAGCAGTACTTC | CASSDLAGDDEQYF